A selection of T cell receptor beta chains follows, all from one sample in a study of graft-versus-host responses after intestinal transplantation. Their antigens remain unidentified. Assay used: immunoSEQ multiplex PCR; TCRdb lists only in-frame clones, some missing. Of about 100,000 clones in the sample, roughly 87% were seen once. The source material was unstimulated CD4+ T cells sorted from spleen or lymph node cells, sampled before transplant. The origin of the receptors is a human donor who was the organ donor for an intestinal transplant. Each CDR3 is given with its conserved first and last residue. D genes are given only for firm matches. The size of a clone is reported for some rows only, either as once, few or many, or as a class for expanded clones.

TGTGCCAGCAGCTTTAGAGAGACTGAAGCTTTCTTT,CASSFRETEAFF,TRBJ1-1,-,-,TRBV28
TGTGCCAGTAGTATAGTAGGCGGCAGGGGCTCCTACGAGCAGTACTTC,CASSIVGGRGSYEQYF,TRBJ2-7,-,few,TRBV19
TGTGCCAGCAGCCCCAGACTGGGGGGCCCCCGCCAAGATACGCAGTATTTT,CASSPRLGGPRQDTQYF,TRBJ2-3,-,-,TRBV4-2
TGTGCCAGCAGTTTAGGGGGACAGGGGGCTAAACAGCCCCAGCATTTT,CASSLGGQGAKQPQHF,TRBJ1-5,TRBD1,-,TRBV28
TGCGCCAGCAGCTTGGAACTCGCCAGCTCCTATAATTCACCCCTCCACTTT,CASSLELASSYNSPLHF,TRBJ1-6,-,-,TRBV5-1
TGTGCCAGTAGTATCCAACAGGCGCTTGGCTATGGCTACACCTTC,CASSIQQALGYGYTF,TRBJ1-2,-,few,TRBV19
TGTGCCAGCAGTGAAGCGCGTTCCGGGAGAGGGTCCACTGAAGCTTTCTTT,CASSEARSGRGSTEAFF,TRBJ1-1,-,-,TRBV6-1
TGTGCCAGCAGTGTTGTGGGACAGGTCAATTCACCCCTCCACTTT,CASSVVGQVNSPLHF,TRBJ1-6,TRBD1,once,TRBV2
TGTGCCACCAGCAGAGATCTGCAGTTTAATGAAAAACTGTTTTTT,CATSRDLQFNEKLFF,TRBJ1-4,-,once,TRBV15
TGTGCCAGCAGCGCCCGATCCGGCGAGCAGTACTTC,CASSARSGEQYF,TRBJ2-7,-,-,TRBV9
TGTGCCAGCAGTTACTCGAATTCAGGGGTCTATGGCTACACCTTC,CASSYSNSGVYGYTF,TRBJ1-2,-,-,TRBV6-5
TGTGCCAGCAGTTACTCGAAGCGGTATGGCTACACCTTC,CASSYSKRYGYTF,TRBJ1-2,-,few,TRBV6-5
TGTGCCAGCTCAAGAGGCGAGCCCTCCGCCTACGAGCAGTACTTC,CASSRGEPSAYEQYF,TRBJ2-7,-,-,TRBV18
TGTGCCACCCAATCTGTTTGGGGCACAGATACGCAGTATTTT,CATQSVWGTDTQYF,TRBJ2-3,-,-,TRBV6-1
TGTGCCAGCAGCTTAGATCAGGGCAGGGCCATATATTTT,CASSLDQGRAIYF,TRBJ1-3,-,-,TRBV7-6
TGTGCCAGCAGCTTGGACAGGTTCCTCTATGGCTACACCTTC,CASSLDRFLYGYTF,TRBJ1-2,-,-,TRBV5-6
TGCAGCGTTATACAGGGGGATTACTATGGCTACACCTTC,CSVIQGDYYGYTF,TRBJ1-2,TRBD1,-,TRBV29-1
TGTGCCAGCAGCTTGACTTTGGACAGGGGAGGTGAGCAGTTCTTC,CASSLTLDRGGEQFF,TRBJ2-1,TRBD1,-,TRBV5-4